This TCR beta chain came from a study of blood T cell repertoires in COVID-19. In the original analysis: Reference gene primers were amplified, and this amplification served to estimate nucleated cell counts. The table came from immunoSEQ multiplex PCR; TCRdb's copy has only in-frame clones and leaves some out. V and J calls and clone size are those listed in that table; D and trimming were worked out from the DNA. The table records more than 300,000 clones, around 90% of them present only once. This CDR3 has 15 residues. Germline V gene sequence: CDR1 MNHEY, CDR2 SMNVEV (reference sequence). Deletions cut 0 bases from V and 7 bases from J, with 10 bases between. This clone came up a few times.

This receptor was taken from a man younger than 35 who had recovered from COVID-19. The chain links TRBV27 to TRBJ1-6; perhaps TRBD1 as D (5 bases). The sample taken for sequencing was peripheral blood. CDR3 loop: CASSLSGDLNSPLHF. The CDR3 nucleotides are TGTGCCAGCAGTTTATCAGGGGATCTAAATTCACCCCTCCACTTT.